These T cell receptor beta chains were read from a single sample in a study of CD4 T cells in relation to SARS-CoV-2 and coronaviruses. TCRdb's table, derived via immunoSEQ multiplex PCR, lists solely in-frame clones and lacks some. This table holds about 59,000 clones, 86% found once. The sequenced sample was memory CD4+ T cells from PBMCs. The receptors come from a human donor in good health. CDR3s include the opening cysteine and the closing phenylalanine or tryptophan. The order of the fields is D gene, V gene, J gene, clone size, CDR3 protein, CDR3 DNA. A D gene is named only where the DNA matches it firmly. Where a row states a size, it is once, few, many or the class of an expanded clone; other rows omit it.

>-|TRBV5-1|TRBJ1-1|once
CASSLFGEGNTEAFF
TGCGCCAGCAGCTTGTTCGGCGAGGGGAACACTGAAGCTTTCTTT
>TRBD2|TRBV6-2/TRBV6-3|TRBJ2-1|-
CASSRSGSTYNEQFF
TGTGCCAGCAGTCGGAGCGGGAGCACCTACAATGAGCAGTTCTTC
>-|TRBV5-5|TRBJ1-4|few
CASRTDSATNEKLFF
TGTGCCAGCAGAACCGACAGCGCAACTAATGAAAAACTGTTTTTT
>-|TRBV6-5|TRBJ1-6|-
CASSYGGGSPSPLHF
TGTGCCAGCAGTTACGGTGGGGGAAGCCCTTCACCCCTCCACTTT
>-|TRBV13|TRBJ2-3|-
CASSRGWGAADTQYF
TGTGCCAGCAGCAGGGGTTGGGGGGCGGCAGATACGCAGTATTTT
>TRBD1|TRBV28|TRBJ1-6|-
CASSSSGTGVGNSPLHF
TGTGCCAGCAGTTCAAGCGGGACAGGGGTAGGAAATTCACCCCTCCACTTT
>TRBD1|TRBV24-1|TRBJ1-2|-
CATSDDTAQRTGDLTNYGYTF
TGTGCCACCAGTGACGACACGGCCCAAAGGACAGGGGACCTTACTAACTATGGCTACACCTTC
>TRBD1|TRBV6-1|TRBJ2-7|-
CASSESGTGIYEQYF
TGTGCCAGCAGTGAATCCGGGACAGGGATCTACGAGCAGTACTTC
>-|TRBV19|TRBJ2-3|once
CASSMQGVGSPDTQYF
TGTGCCAGTAGTATGCAAGGAGTCGGATCCCCAGATACGCAGTATTTT
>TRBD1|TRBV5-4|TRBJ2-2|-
CASSARDRATGELFF
TGTGCCAGCAGCGCCCGGGACAGGGCGACCGGGGAGCTGTTTTTT
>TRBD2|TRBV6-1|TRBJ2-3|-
CASSVRTSGRIGPGDTQYF
TGTGCCAGCAGTGTGAGGACTAGCGGGAGAATCGGGCCAGGGGATACGCAGTATTTT
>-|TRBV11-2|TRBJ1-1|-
CASSLAVGMNTEAFF
TGTGCCAGCAGCTTAGCGGTGGGCATGAACACTGAAGCTTTCTTT
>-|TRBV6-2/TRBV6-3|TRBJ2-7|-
CASSYSVDTSYEQYF
TGTGCCAGCAGTTACTCCGTGGACACCTCCTACGAGCAGTACTTC
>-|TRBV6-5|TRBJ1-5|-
CASSYHGDQPQHF
TGTGCCAGCAGCTATCATGGCGATCAGCCCCAGCATTTT
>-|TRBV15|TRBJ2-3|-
CATSFGGTDTQYF
TGTGCCACCAGTTTCGGCGGCACAGATACGCAGTATTTT
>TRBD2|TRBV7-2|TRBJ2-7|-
CASSQSGRGLEQYF
TGTGCCAGCAGCCAAAGCGGGAGAGGACTCGAGCAGTACTTC
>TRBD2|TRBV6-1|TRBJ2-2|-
CASSERPGLAGVGGTGELFF
TGTGCCAGCAGTGAACGGCCGGGACTAGCGGGAGTGGGGGGAACCGGGGAGCTGTTTTTT
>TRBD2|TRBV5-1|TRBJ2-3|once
CASGSGRARDTQYF
TGCGCCAGCGGTAGCGGGAGGGCTAGGGATACGCAGTATTTT
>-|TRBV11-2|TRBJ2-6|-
CASSLFGGGANVLTF
TGTGCCAGCAGCTTATTTGGCGGTGGGGCCAACGTCCTGACTTTC
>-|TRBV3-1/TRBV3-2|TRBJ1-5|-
CASSKGQISNQPQHF
TGTGCCAGCAGCAAGGGACAAATTAGCAATCAGCCCCAGCATTTT
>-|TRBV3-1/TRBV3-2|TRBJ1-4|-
CASSQRTSTNEKLFF
TGTGCCAGCAGCCAGCGGACGTCAACTAATGAAAAACTGTTTTTT
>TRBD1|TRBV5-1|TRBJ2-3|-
CASSGGQGAILADTQYF
TGCGCCAGCAGCGGGGGACAGGGGGCCATTTTGGCAGATACGCAGTATTTT
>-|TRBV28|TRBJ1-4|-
CASSPSIGTRGEKLFF
TGTGCCAGCAGCCCTAGCATAGGGACTCGCGGTGAAAAACTGTTTTTT
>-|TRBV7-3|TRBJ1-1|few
CASSLSGRNTEAFF
TGTGCCAGCAGCTTAAGCGGGAGGAACACTGAAGCTTTCTTT
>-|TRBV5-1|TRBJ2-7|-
CASRRSYEQYF
TGCGCCAGCAGACGATCCTACGAGCAGTACTTC
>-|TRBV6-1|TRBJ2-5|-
CASSDYGAGKETQYF
TGTGCCAGCAGTGATTACGGTGCGGGAAAAGAGACCCAGTACTTC
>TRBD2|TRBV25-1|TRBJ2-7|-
CASSANSGTSGKEYF
TGTGCCAGCAGTGCCAATTCCGGGACTAGCGGTAAGGAGTACTTC
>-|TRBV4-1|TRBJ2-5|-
CASSQASLTSETQYF
TGCGCCAGCAGCCAAGCCAGCCTGACCTCAGAGACCCAGTACTTC
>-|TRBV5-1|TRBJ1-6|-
CASSLEGRSSYNSPLHF
TGCGCCAGCAGCTTGGAGGGCAGGAGCTCCTATAATTCACCCCTCCACTTT
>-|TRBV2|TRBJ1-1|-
CASSVRGTEAFF
TGTGCCAGCAGTGTAAGGGGCACTGAAGCTTTCTTT
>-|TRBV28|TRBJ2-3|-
CASISGGQGGDTQYF
TGTGCCAGCATCTCTGGGGGGCAGGGCGGGGATACGCAGTATTTT
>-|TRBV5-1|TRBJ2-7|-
CASSLEGGLSEQYF
TGCGCCAGCAGCTTGGAGGGCGGACTTAGCGAGCAGTACTTC
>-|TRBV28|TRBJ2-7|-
CASSGLDRSFYEQYF
TGTGCCAGCAGTGGCTTAGACAGGAGCTTCTACGAGCAGTACTTC
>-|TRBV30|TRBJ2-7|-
CAWTPGHDYEQYF
TGTGCCTGGACGCCGGGACATGACTACGAGCAGTACTTC
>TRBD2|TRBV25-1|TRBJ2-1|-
CASRASGSHNEQFF
TGTGCCAGCAGAGCTAGCGGGAGCCACAATGAGCAGTTCTTC
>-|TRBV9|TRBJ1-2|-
CASTPQGHPPLDTF
TGTGCCAGCACCCCCCAGGGACACCCCCCCTTGGACACCTTC
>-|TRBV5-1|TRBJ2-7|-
CASSGTPPNEQYF
TGCGCCAGCAGCGGTACACCTCCGAACGAGCAGTACTTC
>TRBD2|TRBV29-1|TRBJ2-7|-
CSVEGSVEREGYEQYF
TGCAGCGTTGAAGGCTCGGTTGAGCGGGAGGGTTACGAGCAGTACTTC
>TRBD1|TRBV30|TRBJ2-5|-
CAWSGGGQETQYF
TGTGCCTGGTCAGGGGGCGGTCAAGAGACCCAGTACTTC
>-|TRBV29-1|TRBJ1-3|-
CSAWTVTSGNTIYF
TGCAGCGCGTGGACCGTAACCTCTGGAAACACCATATATTTT
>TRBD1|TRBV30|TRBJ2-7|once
CAWSVPGTGYGEQYF
TGTGCCTGGAGTGTACCGGGGACAGGGTATGGCGAGCAGTACTTC
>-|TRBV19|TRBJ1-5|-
CASSIARGNQPQHF
TGTGCCAGTAGTATAGCTCGAGGGAATCAGCCCCAGCATTTT